Listed here are 2 T cell receptor beta chains from one sample, sequenced in a study of T cells in Graves' hyperthyroidism and ophthalmopathy (dated by TCRdb to between 2018 and 2021). The library came from multiplex PCR. Sequencing took place on an Illumina HiSeq 2000. TCR beta CDR3 regions were amplified from RNA transcripts. For the first round of RT-PCR on the TCR CDR3, the HTBI primer set was used together with the Qiagen OneStep RT-PCR kit. The public reads were quality trimmed at Q25 with fastp and then assembled into clones with MiXCR by TCRdb, keeping productive beta chains. For every CDR3 protein sequence, its rows merge into one entry that carries the most common genes and DNA. The sample table holds 360,000 or so distinct CDR3 sequences, of which about a sixth were seen once. 15% to 17% of the sample is taken by the ten largest. The source material was blood. These receptors all come from a woman in her 40s with Graves' ophthalmopathy.

The sample holds many counts of this clonotype. The rearrangement joins TRBV7-2 to TRBJ2-7; 7 positions agree with TRBD1. Germline CDR1 and CDR2: SGHTA and FQGNSA. The CDR3 contains 15 residues. The V segment lost 5 bases and the J segment 4 bases; nucleotides outside the gene matches: 11. CDR3 sequence (DNA): TGTGCCAGCAGCCTGCAGCAGGGGGTCTTTTACGAGCAGTACTTC. This gives the protein CASSLQQGVFYEQYF. The entire variable domain, with the rest obtained from reference TRBV7-2 and TRBJ2-7, is as follows: GAGVSQSPSNKVTEKGKDVELRCDPISGHTALYWYRQSLGQGLEFLIYFQGNSAPDKSGLPSDRFSAERTGGSVSTLTIQRTQQEDSAVYLCASSLQQGVFYEQYFGPGTRLTVT.

In its sample, this clonotype was seen many times. This chain links TRBV19 with TRBJ2-7; 9 positions agree with TRBD2. The V segment lost 3 bases and the J segment 3 bases; nucleotides outside the gene matches: 0. The germline CDR1 and CDR2 sequences are LNHDA and SQIVND (reference sequence). The CDR3 is 13 residues long. This CDR3 is CASSMTSGYEQYF. The CDR3 DNA reads TGTGCCAGTAGTATGACTAGCGGCTACGAGCAGTACTTC.